Each of the 5 T cell receptor beta chains below was sequenced from the same sample in a study of graft-versus-host responses after intestinal transplantation. The method was immunoSEQ multiplex PCR; TCRdb's version includes in-frame clones alone and lacks a portion of them. The top ten clones hold 1.5% to 2% of a sample with about 21,000 clones, less than 45% of them seen once. CFSE-labeled responder cells (around 200,000) were plated with around 200,000 irradiated, violet-dye-labeled stimulator cells. The sample was alloreactive CD8+ T cells from a mixed lymphocyte reaction culture, taken before intestinal transplant. Stated subset: CFSE-low proliferating T cells sorted from approximately six-day pre-transplant mixed lymphocyte reaction (GvH or HvG direction). These receptors were obtained from a human patient who received an intestinal transplant.

V and J are TRBV5-6 and TRBJ2-1; 11 nucleotides agree with TRBD2. Germline loops: CDR1 SGHDT, CDR2 YYEEEE. After removal of 5 bases from V and 3 bases from J, the junction contained 1 base not matched to a gene. The CDR3 contains 14 residues. Here the CDR3 reads CASRLAGGYNEQFF. CDR3 coding DNA: TGTGCCAGCAGGCTAGCGGGAGGCTACAATGAGCAGTTCTTC.

The J gene is TRBJ2-7, the V gene TRBV4-1, with 7 bases aligning to TRBD1. CDR1 and CDR2 (germline): MGHRA, YSYEKL. This CDR3 is 15 amino acids long. V shed 4 bases, J shed 3 bases, and the junction held 9 bases outside the gene matches. The CDR3 here is CASSPTGTANYEQYF. The CDR3 region has the DNA TGCGCCAGCAGCCCGACTGGGACAGCTAACTACGAGCAGTACTTC.

The chain joins TRBV2 to TRBJ2-3, with TRBD2 identical over 10 bases. The trim removed 5 bases at V and 2 bases at J, leaving 4 bases unmatched. This CDR3 comprises 15 residues. CDR1 is SNHLY, CDR2 FYNNEI, per germline. The CDR3 reads CASSLTSGATDTQYF. CDR3 sequence (DNA): TGTGCCAGCAGTTTAACTAGCGGGGCCACAGATACGCAGTATTTT.

The chain has TRBV7-8 and TRBJ2-7; D unclear. The CDR3 length is 15 residues. Germline V gives CDR1 SGHVS, CDR2 FQNEAQ. V was shortened by 3 bases and J by 0 bases, with 12 bases between the two germline ends. In DNA form, the CDR3 reads TGTGCCAGCAGCTTTGTCCACCCCTTCTCCTACGAGCAGTACTTC. The encoded protein is CASSFVHPFSYEQYF.

The chain carries TRBV11-3 and TRBJ1-1; possible D gene TRBD1, 5 bases. Germline CDR1 is SGHNT and CDR2 is YENEEA. V dropped 1 base and J dropped 1 base, with 7 bases sitting between them. This CDR3 is 14 amino acids long. The CDR3, as DNA: TGTGCCAGCAGCTTAGCAGGGCCGAACACTGAAGCTTTCTTT. It yields the protein CASSLAGPNTEAFF.